Reported below is one T cell receptor (beta chain). The target antigen is unknown. This entry comes from a study of siplizumab effects on memory and regulatory T cells. The V and J ends lost 0 bases and 0 bases, in that order; junction bases with no gene match: 1. Germline V gene lookup returns CDR1 SGHRS and CDR2 YFSETQ. The CDR3 loop spans 17 amino acids. Study-wide findings and caveats: Proliferating clones, CD4+ or CD8+, lacked an assignable naive or memory phenotype in roughly 80-97% of cases. Siplizumab conditions gave an average of about 62% Treg-derived mappable alloreactive CD4+ clones, versus around 30% for controls. Sequences below about 10^-5 frequency were poorly captured, and few alloreactive clones mapped to unstimulated subsets.

Sequencing was performed with immunoSEQ multiplex PCR; in TCRdb, only in-frame clones are kept and a portion is missing. The sample records about 100,000 clones, about 94% being singletons. Sequenced material: non-Treg CD4+ T cells sorted from blood. V and J are TRBV5-1 and TRBJ2-2, with 11 bases that match TRBD2. The source is a human donor in good health. In DNA form, the CDR3 reads TGCGCCAGCAGCTTGGTTAGCGGGAGGGCGAACACCGGGGAGCTGTTTTTT. Translated, it gives CASSLVSGRANTGELFF.